The source of this T cell receptor beta chain is a study of blood T cell repertoires in COVID-19. Study-wide context: Acute-phase and convalescent COVID-19 samples originated in the United States, Italy and Spain. From T cells, B-cell-depleted T cells, or PBMCs came the material, which was cDNA or gDNA.

In the original processing: Quantification of nucleated cells was approximated via reference gene primer amplification. Libraries were prepared by immunoSEQ multiplex PCR; TCRdb keeps only in-frame clonotypes and omits some of them. The V and J calls and the clone size are those of that table, but D and trimming were determined from the DNA. The table includes 650,000 to 800,000 clones, about 87% detected once. With 5 bases removed from V and 4 bases from J, the gap between germline ends came to 20 bases. Germline V gene sequence: CDR1 SGHTA, CDR2 FQGNSA. This CDR3 spans 16 amino acids. This TCR came from a woman younger than 35 with acute or convalescent COVID-19. This rearrangement joins TRBV7-2 to TRBJ1-1, with D uncertain. Sequences were obtained from peripheral blood. The CDR3 loop reads CASSPRGDIRSTEAFF. The CDR3 nucleotides read TGTGCCAGCAGCCCCCGGGGTGACATTCGCAGCACTGAAGCTTTCTTT.